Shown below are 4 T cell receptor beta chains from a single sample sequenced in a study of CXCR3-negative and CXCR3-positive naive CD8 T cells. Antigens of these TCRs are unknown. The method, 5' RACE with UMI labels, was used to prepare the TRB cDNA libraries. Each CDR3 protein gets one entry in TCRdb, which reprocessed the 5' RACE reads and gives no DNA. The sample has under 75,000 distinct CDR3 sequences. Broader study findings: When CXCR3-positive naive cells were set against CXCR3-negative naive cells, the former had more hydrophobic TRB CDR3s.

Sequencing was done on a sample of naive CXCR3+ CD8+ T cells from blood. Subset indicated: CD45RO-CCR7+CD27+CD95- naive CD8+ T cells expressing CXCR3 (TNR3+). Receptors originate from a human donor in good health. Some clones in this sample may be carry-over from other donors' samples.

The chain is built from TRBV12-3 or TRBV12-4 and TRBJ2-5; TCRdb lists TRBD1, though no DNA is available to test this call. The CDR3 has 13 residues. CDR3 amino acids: CASSYPGQETQYF.

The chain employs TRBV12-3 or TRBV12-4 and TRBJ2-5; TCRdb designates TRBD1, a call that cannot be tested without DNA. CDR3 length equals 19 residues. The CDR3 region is CASSFPVTTWTGEKETQYF.

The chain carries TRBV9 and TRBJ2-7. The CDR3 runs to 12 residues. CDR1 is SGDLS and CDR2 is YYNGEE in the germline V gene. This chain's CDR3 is CASSVDGSEQYF.

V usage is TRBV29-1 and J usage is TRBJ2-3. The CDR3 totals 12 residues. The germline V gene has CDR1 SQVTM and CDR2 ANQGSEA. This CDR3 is CSVDTFTDTQYF.